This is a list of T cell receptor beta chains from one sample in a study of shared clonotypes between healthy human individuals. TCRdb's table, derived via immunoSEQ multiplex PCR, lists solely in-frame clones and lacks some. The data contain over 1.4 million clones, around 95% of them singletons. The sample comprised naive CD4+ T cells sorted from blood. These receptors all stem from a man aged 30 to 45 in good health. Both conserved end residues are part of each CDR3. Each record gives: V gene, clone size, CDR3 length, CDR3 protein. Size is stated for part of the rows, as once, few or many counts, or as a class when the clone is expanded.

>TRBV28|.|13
CASSQQDRRGYTF
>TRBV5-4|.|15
CASSFDRGLTYEQYF
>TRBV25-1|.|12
CASSLHTGELFF
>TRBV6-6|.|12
CGSRSGANVLTF
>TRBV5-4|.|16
CASSSPLSGNTGELFF
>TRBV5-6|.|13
CASLAPGTYEQYF
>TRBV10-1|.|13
CASSTKRNTEAFF
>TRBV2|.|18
CASSERLAGEVDTGELFF
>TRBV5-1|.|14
CASSAPDSDYGYTF
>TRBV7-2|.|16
CASSLVSGTGGLVGYF
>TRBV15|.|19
CATSRDRLGDGKPYYEQYF
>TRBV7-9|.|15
CASSLDGATNEKLFF
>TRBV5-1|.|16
CVTSIAGGPGYNEQFF
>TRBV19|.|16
CASSKSLAANTGELFF
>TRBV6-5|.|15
CASSHPTGLHTEAFF
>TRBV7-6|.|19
CASSLTPFQPGQGLVEQFF
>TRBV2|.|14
CASTLGGGTGELFF
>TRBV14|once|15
CASSAGQGYNSPLHF